This T cell receptor beta chain stems from a study of blood T cell repertoires in COVID-19. Study-wide context: The United States, Italy and Spain were the sources of the acute and convalescent COVID-19 samples. From T cells, B-cell-depleted T cells, or PBMCs came the material, which was cDNA or gDNA.

The ends were cut back, 4 bases at V and 4 bases at J, with 14 bases in the middle. The germline V gene has CDR1 ENHRY and CDR2 SYGVKD. The CDR3 contains 15 residues. In the original workflow: Amplification with reference gene primers provided the estimates of nucleated cell counts. The protocol was immunoSEQ multiplex PCR, while the TCRdb copy is restricted to in-frame clones and leaves out a portion. Clonal size and the V and J genes are those of that table, whereas D and trimming came from the DNA. The repertoire holds about 200,000 clones, with 88% as singletons. The Seattle patients, enrolled during active infection, were followed longitudinally.

V and J are TRBV10-3 and TRBJ1-5; the D gene is possibly TRBD1 (5 bases). The sequenced sample consisted of peripheral blood. The TCR was taken from a man over 45 with COVID-19, enrolled during active disease. CDR3 sequence (DNA): TGTGCCATCAGTGTGGACACGAGCGGGAATCAGCCCCAGCATTTT. It yields the protein CAISVDTSGNQPQHF.